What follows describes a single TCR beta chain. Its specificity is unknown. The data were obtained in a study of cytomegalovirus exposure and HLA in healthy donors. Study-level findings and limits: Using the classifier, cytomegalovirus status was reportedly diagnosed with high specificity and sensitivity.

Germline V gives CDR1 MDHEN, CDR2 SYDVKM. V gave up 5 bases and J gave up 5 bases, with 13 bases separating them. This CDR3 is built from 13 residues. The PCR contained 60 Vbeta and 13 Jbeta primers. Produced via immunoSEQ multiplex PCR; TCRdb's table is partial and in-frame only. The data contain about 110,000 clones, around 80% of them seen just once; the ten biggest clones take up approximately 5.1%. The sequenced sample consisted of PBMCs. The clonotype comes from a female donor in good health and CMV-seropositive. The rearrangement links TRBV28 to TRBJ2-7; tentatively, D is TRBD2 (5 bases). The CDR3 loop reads CASSPPRRHEQYF. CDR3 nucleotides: TGTGCCAGCAGTCCCCCTCGGAGGCACGAGCAGTACTTC.